A selection of T cell receptor beta chains follows, all from one sample in a study of shared clonotypes between healthy human individuals. The assay was immunoSEQ multiplex PCR, and TCRdb's table has in-frame clones only and misses some. The data show roughly 1 million clones, about 70% seen once. The sequencing input was memory CD4+ T cells sorted from blood. These TCRs come from a young man in good health. The CDR3 runs from the conserved cysteine through the conserved F or W. A D gene is named only where the DNA matches it firmly. Some rows mark clone size as missing; the rest say once, few, many or name a class of expanded clone.

- | TRBJ1-6 | TRBD1 | TRBV5-6 | TGTGCCAGCAGCTCGACAGGGGGCTTCTATAATTCACCCCTCCACTTT | CASSSTGGFYNSPLHF
- | TRBJ2-4 | - | TRBV10-2 | TGCGCCAGCAGTGAGTCGAGTCCGGCGGGAAACATTCAGTACTTC | CASSESSPAGNIQYF
few | TRBJ2-2 | - | TRBV9 | TGTGCCAGCAGCGTCCGGGACGGGAGGAACACCGGGGAGCTGTTTTTT | CASSVRDGRNTGELFF
- | TRBJ1-2 | TRBD1 | TRBV28 | TGTGCCAGCAGCTCAGGGGGGGCCAGGGGCTACACCTTC | CASSSGGARGYTF
- | TRBJ2-7 | - | TRBV29-1 | TGCAGCGTTGAAGGGGGTGTGGACGACGACGAGCAGTACTTC | CSVEGGVDDDEQYF
- | TRBJ2-1 | - | TRBV19 | TGTGCCAGTAGTCGGGGGTTCTACAATGAGCAGTTCTTC | CASSRGFYNEQFF
once | TRBJ2-7 | TRBD1 | TRBV5-1 | TGCGCCAGCAGCCAAATGACAGGGCCTTACGAGCAGTACTTC | CASSQMTGPYEQYF
once | TRBJ1-1 | TRBD1 | TRBV5-6 | TGTGCCAGCAGCTTCGGACAGGGTGCGATCCCTGAAGCTTTCTTT | CASSFGQGAIPEAFF
- | TRBJ2-7 | - | TRBV28 | TGTGCCAGCAGCGCGGACACGGTAAGGTGGGAGCAGTACTTC | CASSADTVRWEQYF
- | TRBJ2-4 | - | TRBV4-3 | TGCGCCAGCAGCCAAACCTGGGCCGACCTTCAGTACTTC | CASSQTWADLQYF
- | TRBJ1-1 | - | TRBV28 | TGTGCCAGCACCGCATGGGGTGTCACTGAAGCTTTCTTT | CASTAWGVTEAFF
few | TRBJ1-4 | - | TRBV30 | TGTGCCTGGAGTGGAGCCAGGGGTAATGAAAAACTGTTTTTT | CAWSGARGNEKLFF
- | TRBJ2-7 | TRBD2 | TRBV7-2 | TGTGCCAGCAGCTTAGCGGGACGACTAGCGGGAGGGCCGGCGGTGCAGTACTTC | CASSLAGRLAGGPAVQYF
- | TRBJ1-2 | TRBD1 | TRBV15 | TGTGCCACCAGCAGGGAGACAGGGGTGCTAGGCTACACCTTC | CATSRETGVLGYTF
- | TRBJ2-3 | TRBD2 | TRBV5-8 | TGTGCCAGCAGCCTACTAGCGGGAAGGGAAGATACGCAGTATTTT | CASSLLAGREDTQYF
few | TRBJ2-5 | - | TRBV10-3 | TGTGCCATCAGTGAGACCGCTAATGAGCAGTACTTC | CAISETANEQYF
- | TRBJ2-7 | TRBD1 | TRBV11-3 | TGTGCCAGCAGCTCCGGGACAGGGGGGCGAAGCGAGCAGTACTTC | CASSSGTGGRSEQYF
many | TRBJ2-7 | - | TRBV2 | TGTGCCACTACCGGGGACACCCACTCCTACGAGCAGTACTTC | CATTGDTHSYEQYF
few | TRBJ2-4 | - | TRBV2 | TGTGCCAGCAGTGTCACAGCCCTGAACATTCAGTACTTC | CASSVTALNIQYF
many | TRBJ1-5 | TRBD1 | TRBV6-6 | TGTGCCAGCAGGGGACAGGGCAATCAGCCCCAGCATTTT | CASRGQGNQPQHF
- | TRBJ2-7 | - | TRBV10-1 | TGCGCCAGCAGTGACGGGAAACTCGTCTACGAGCAGTACTTC | CASSDGKLVYEQYF
- | TRBJ2-1 | TRBD1 | TRBV18 | TGTGCCAGCTCACCTTTTGTTGGTCCGGGACAGGGTAGAAATGAGCAGTTCTTC | CASSPFVGPGQGRNEQFF
- | TRBJ2-5 | TRBD2 | TRBV30 | TGTGCCTGGAGCGGACTAGCGGGAGTTAAGACCCAGTACTTC | CAWSGLAGVKTQYF
- | TRBJ1-1 | - | TRBV10-3 | TGTGCCATCAACCGAGGAGGTCTGAACACTGAAGCTTTCTTT | CAINRGGLNTEAFF
- | TRBJ1-3 | - | TRBV5-6 | TGTGCCAGCAGCTTATGGGGGACTGGAAACACCATATATTTT | CASSLWGTGNTIYF
- | TRBJ1-2 | - | TRBV30 | TGTGCCTGGAGTGTAGACAGCTCCTACTATGGCTACACCTTC | CAWSVDSSYYGYTF
- | TRBJ1-2 | TRBD1 | TRBV14 | TGTGCCAGCAGCCCCCAGGAGACCACAGGGGCTAACTATGGCTACACCTTC | CASSPQETTGANYGYTF
many | TRBJ2-2 | - | TRBV6-5 | TGTGCCAGCAGGCAGGGATCGGGCGTACCCGGGGAGCTGTTTTTT | CASRQGSGVPGELFF
- | TRBJ2-7 | - | TRBV5-1 | TGCGCCAGCAGCCAAACAGGTACAGGGCTCGTCTACGAGCAGTACTTC | CASSQTGTGLVYEQYF
few | TRBJ2-7 | TRBD1 | TRBV10-1 | TGCGCCAGCAGCAACGGACAGGGCTGGACCTACGAGCAGTACTTC | CASSNGQGWTYEQYF
- | TRBJ2-3 | - | TRBV7-2 | TGTGCCAGCAGTCAGGGGCCTACGCAGTATTTT | CASSQGPTQYF
- | TRBJ2-3 | - | TRBV18 | TGTGCCAGCTCACCCTCCGGGACTCTCATCACAGATACGCAGTATTTT | CASSPSGTLITDTQYF
- | TRBJ2-3 | TRBD2 | TRBV30 | TGTGCCTGGGAGGAAGAGCGCGGGAGGGAGTATTTT | CAWEEERGREYF
- | TRBJ2-5 | TRBD2 | TRBV28 | TGTGCCAGCGCTAGCGGGCAAGAGACCCAGTACTTC | CASASGQETQYF
- | TRBJ1-6 | - | TRBV5-4 | TGTGCCAGCAGCTTAGACACGAATTCACCCCTCCACTTT | CASSLDTNSPLHF
- | TRBJ2-2 | TRBD1 | TRBV5-4 | TGTGCCAGCAGCTTGCCAGGGGGCTGGGGGAAAAACGGGGAGCTGTTTTTT | CASSLPGGWGKNGELFF